The following is a TCR beta chain sequence with its context. This clonotype showed up many times. Its binding antigen is unknown. There are no base qualities to consult, and no much larger clone falls within one base. For CDR1 and CDR2, the germline V gene lists SGDLS and YYNGEE. Clipping removes 4 bases from V and 6 bases from J, with 6 as the unmatched junction base count. The CDR3, from cysteine to phenylalanine, totals 13 residues. Solely the CDR3 DNA is kept, with 39 bases framed from the first base. The ophthalmopathy patients had moderately to severely active disease, with a Clinical Activity Score of 3 or higher, a NOSPECS grade of 4 or higher, and a disease duration of less than 3 months. Patients were excluded if they had other autoimmune diseases, uncontrolled infections, pregnancy or lactation. Diagnosis relied on clinical symptoms, serum thyroxine, TRAb, thyroid ultrasound and orbital computed tomography. Using Ficoll-Paque density gradient centrifugation, PBMCs were isolated from 9.5 to 10 ml of fresh peripheral blood. Total RNA was extracted with Trizol reagent and quality-checked on an Agilent 2100 Bioanalyzer.

For repertoire sequencing, the TCR beta CDR3 regions were amplified from RNA transcripts. A first-round RT-PCR used HTBI primers with the Qiagen OneStep RT-PCR kit, followed by a second-round multiplex PCR, size selection and purification. Libraries were sequenced paired-end with 100 bp reads on an Illumina HiSeq2000. On the study's bioinformatics: SOAPnuke was used to process the reads, removing any read that contained adapters or uncalled bases, had a mean Phred below 15, or lacked an exact match to the constant primer or identifier. COPE v1.2.5 was used to merge high-quality paired reads. Unique nucleotide sequences were defined as clonotypes and aligned to IMGT TRB V, D and J references using MiTCR v1.1. The analysis was limited to V-J combinations with a frequency above 0.0001, which together covered over 98% of repertoires. A TCR clonal expansion and chaos score per V-J combination was defined as the ratio of F50 clonal expansion to chaos observed in the TCRdist matrix. Features were reduced by Welch's t-statistics and random forest to roughly 14 V-J combinations, which fed a naive Bayes classifier. The similarity between thyroid and blood repertoires was quantified using the Morisita-Horn index. The public sequencing data were trimmed at Q25 with fastp and processed into clonotypes with MiXCR by TCRdb, which kept only in-frame beta chains. Entries are consolidated by CDR3 protein sequence, retaining the most common genes and DNA. These V and J calls originate from TCRdb's pipeline instead of the authors' own analysis. This sample is represented by about 500,000 distinct CDR3 sequences; approximately 15% of them were singletons. 9.8% of the sample comes from the top ten.

These data belong to a study of Graves' ophthalmopathy and Graves' hyperthyroidism (dated by TCRdb to 2016 to 2019). The study in broad terms: Peripheral blood samples were taken at the time of initial diagnosis, before any treatment was given. For training and testing, the roughly 97 patients in the discovery cohort were randomly divided in a 7:3 ratio. To tell Graves' ophthalmopathy apart from Graves' hyperthyroidism, and to predict which patients would progress to ophthalmopathy, the study relied on TCR beta repertoire signatures. In total, some 140 blood samples were TCR-sequenced: around 42 ophthalmopathy, some 75 hyperthyroidism and roughly 17 hyperthyroidism-to-ophthalmopathy patients. The independent validation cohort included 18 to 20 hyperthyroidism patients plus 17 patients who later progressed from hyperthyroidism to ophthalmopathy. After sampling, hyperthyroidism patients received methimazole starting at 30 mg daily, and ophthalmopathy patients received high-dose intravenous methylprednisolone. A discovery set of 100 patients (approximately 42 ophthalmopathy, 55 to 60 stable hyperthyroidism) was enrolled to explore V-J signatures distinguishing ophthalmopathy from hyperthyroidism. In roughly six hyperthyroidism patients, T-cell repertoires of thyroid tissue and blood were compared. Overall results and qualifications from the work: Among expanded thyroid clonotypes with frequency above 0.001, most also showed up in blood, which suggests that blood repertoires may reflect the thyroid immune response. In validation, the model predicted ophthalmopathy progression with roughly 68% sensitivity and roughly 72% specificity; eleven to twelve predicted patients were CT-confirmed with GO in a median of about 7.1 months. The 13-signature model separated ophthalmopathy from stable hyperthyroidism with 85% to 90% sensitivity and roughly 84% specificity in cross-validation, and 80%/75% in the test set. No statistical method was used to set the sample size in advance, and the investigators knew which group each participant was assigned to.

The source of this sequence is a woman in her thirties with Graves' ophthalmopathy. Donor details come from another sample of the same person, matched by shared clones. The sequence is built from TRBV9 and TRBJ2-7, with 8 central nucleotides matching TRBD1. The sequenced sample was blood. CDR3 reads: CASSMNGQGEQYF. The DNA is TGTGCCAGCAGCATGAACGGACAGGGCGAGCAGTACTTC.